The 22 T cell receptor beta chains below were found in one sample sequenced in a study of blood T cell repertoires in COVID-19 (dated by TCRdb to about 2020). Receptors were amplified or captured by the immunoSEQ multiplex PCR assay. This immuneACCESS table, as held by TCRdb, lists in-frame sequences with V and J called but not all clones. Of the missing ones, under half trace to an unresolved V gene in checked studies; the others have no known cause. Here the sample has tens of thousands of clones; 87% occur a single time. Jointly, the top ten make up 4.5% to 6% of the sample. The source material was peripheral blood. The receptor set was obtained from a man older than 75 in a cohort sampled during active COVID-19.

The V call is TRBV5-4, the J call TRBJ1-3; the D gene is possibly TRBD1 (6 bases). The germline V gene encodes CDR1 SGHNT and CDR2 YYREEE (reference sequence). V was clipped by 3 bases and J by 6 bases, with 16 bases between them. This CDR3 has 15 residues. In DNA, the CDR3 is TGTGCCAGCAGCTCAAAACAGGGTCTAGAAAACACCATATATTTT. Residues: CASSSKQGLENTIYF.

CDR3 sequence (DNA): TGTGCCAGCAGTTACTCTCGGGATCAGCCCCAGCATTTT. Its translation: CASSYSRDQPQHF. The gene calls are TRBV6-5 and TRBJ1-5; unclear D gene. Trimming shortened V by 0 bases and J by 5 bases, and 5 bases separated the two germline ends. Germline-derived CDR1 and CDR2 are MNHEY and SVGAGI. This CDR3 has 13 amino acids.

This clone has a single count. The V gene is TRBV19, the J gene TRBJ1-5; TRBD1 is a possible D gene (5 bases). In germline, CDR1 is LNHDA, CDR2 SQIVND (reference sequence). This CDR3 is built from 15 residues. V lost 5 bases, J lost 5 bases, and 16 bases lay in between. CDR3 coding DNA: TGTGCCAGTAGTCTACAGGAAGGGCGCCATCAGCCCCAGCATTTT. Its translation is CASSLQEGRHQPQHF. Combining the CDR3 with reference TRBV19 and TRBJ1-5 gives the whole variable domain DGGITQSPKYLFRKEGQNVTLSCEQNLNHDAMYWYRQDPGQGLRLIYYSQIVNDFQKGDIAEGYSVSREKKESFPLTVTSAQKNPTAFYLCASSLQEGRHQPQHFGDGTRLSIL.

The V gene is TRBV7-9, the J gene TRBJ2-3; 11 bases are a match to TRBD2. CDR3 length: 18 residues. CDR1 is SEHNR and CDR2 is FQNEAQ in the germline V gene (reference sequence). V shed 5 bases, J shed 2 bases, and the junction held 12 bases outside the gene matches. CDR3 sequence: CASSLRGTSGAITDTQYF. The DNA of the CDR3 is TGTGCCAGCAGCCTACGGGGGACTAGCGGAGCGATCACAGATACGCAGTATTTT.

This clone was found once. This chain joins TRBV6-2 or TRBV6-3 and TRBJ2-7; D is perhaps TRBD1 (5 bases). The CDR3 totals 15 residues. Trimming shortened V by 0 bases and J by 2 bases, and 11 bases separated the two germline ends. Germline-derived CDR1 and CDR2 are MNHEY and SVGEGT. The CDR3 loop reads CASSYSRQGTYEQYF. The DNA for the CDR3 is TGTGCCAGCAGTTACTCGAGGCAGGGTACCTACGAGCAGTACTTC.

The chain couples TRBV5-1 to TRBJ2-5; TRBD2 matches 10 bases. With 6 bases clipped from V and 4 bases from J, the junction kept 6 bases outside the gene matches. CDR3 length: 14 amino acids. Germline-derived CDR1 and CDR2 are SGHRS and YFSETQ. DNA for the CDR3: TGCGCCAGCACCCAGCGGGGGGGCTCAGAGACCCAGTACTTC. Translating gives CASTQRGGSETQYF.

This clone was found once. The chain recombines TRBV4-1 with TRBJ2-1; perhaps TRBD2 as D (6 bases). There are 15 residues in the CDR3. V lost 0 bases and J lost 8, with 14 bases in between. CDR1 MGHRA and CDR2 YSYEKL come from the germline V gene. The CDR3 region is CASSQDPTSWDEQFF. CDR3 sequence (DNA): TGCGCCAGCAGCCAAGATCCAACTAGCTGGGATGAGCAGTTCTTC.

This clone has only a few counts. This sequence joins TRBV10-3 and TRBJ1-2; 7 bases are shared with TRBD1. Germline V gene sequence: CDR1 ENHRY, CDR2 SYGVKD. This CDR3 has 14 residues. J lost 5 bases, V lost 5 bases, and 8 bases had no gene match. CDR3 in amino acids: CAISLSSGGYGYTF. CDR3 coding DNA: TGTGCCATCAGTCTAAGTTCAGGGGGGTATGGCTACACCTTC.

The chain is built from TRBV6-6 and TRBJ2-3, with 9 bases that match TRBD2. This CDR3 has 13 amino acids. Germline values: CDR1 MNHNY, CDR2 SVGAGI (reference sequence). V was clipped by 6 bases and J by 5 bases; unmatched bases: 3. The CDR3 region is CASRRAGGDTQYF. For the CDR3, the DNA is TGTGCCAGCAGACGAGCGGGAGGAGATACGCAGTATTTT.

The chain is built from TRBV2 and TRBJ2-3; 10 positions agree with TRBD2. The germline gives CDR1 SNHLY, CDR2 FYNNEI. The CDR3 length is 15 residues. With V trimmed by 6 bases and J by 1 base, 4 bases remained unmatched. The CDR3 spells CASRSGTSGTDTQYF. DNA for the CDR3: TGTGCCAGCAGGTCCGGGACTAGCGGCACAGATACGCAGTATTTT.

The chain carries TRBV11-2 and TRBJ1-5; D is undetermined. This CDR3 spans 14 amino acids. The germline gives CDR1 SGHAT, CDR2 FQNNGV. The germline V and J ends were trimmed by 0 bases and 9 bases, with 12 bases remaining between them. CDR3 bases: TGTGCCAGCAGCTTAGATCCCAATTCGAGGCCCCAGCATTTT. Translating it yields CASSLDPNSRPQHF. Filled out from reference TRBV11-2 and TRBJ1-5, the complete variable domain reads EAGVAQSPRYKIIEKRQSVAFWCNPISGHATLYWYQQILGQGPKLLIQFQNNGVVDDSQLPKDRFSAERLKGVDSTLKIQPAKLEDSAVYLCASSLDPNSRPQHFGDGTRLSIL.

This chain uses TRBV6-6 with TRBJ2-7, with 9 bases lining up with TRBD1. The CDR3 covers 15 residues. Germline trimming cut 7 bases from V and 5 bases from J; bases unmatched to any gene: 12. The germline gives CDR1 MNHNY, CDR2 SVGAGI (reference sequence). The CDR3 DNA is TGTGCCAGCAACCCCTCGGGACAGGGTTCCCACGAGCAGTACTTC. Its translation is CASNPSGQGSHEQYF.

As DNA, the CDR3 is TGTGCCATCAGTGAACCAGGAGGCTATGGCTACACCTTC. Translated, it gives CAISEPGGYGYTF. The V gene is TRBV10-3, the J gene TRBJ1-2; unclear D gene. This CDR3 region has 13 residues. V dropped 3 bases and J dropped 4 bases, with 9 bases sitting between them. Per germline, CDR1 ENHRY and CDR2 SYGVKD.

This chain links TRBV11-2 with TRBJ2-2; TRBD1 might be the D (5 bases). CDR1 is SGHAT and CDR2 is FQNNGV in the germline V gene. V was trimmed by 0 bases and J by 7 bases, leaving 9 bases between them. This CDR3 region has 14 residues. The CDR3 protein is CASSLDGAVGELFF. The CDR3 bases are TGTGCCAGCAGCTTAGATGGGGCAGTCGGGGAGCTGTTTTTT.

V gene TRBV10-2 combines with J gene TRBJ2-2, with 10 positions matching TRBD1. V trimming: 10 bases; J trimming: 4 bases; junction bases outside the gene matches: 9. Germline V gene sequence: CDR1 WSHSY, CDR2 SAAADI. This CDR3 spans 15 amino acids. CDR3 coding DNA: TGCGCCACGAGACAGGGGGCGCGTGGCACCGGGGAGCTGTTTTTT. Translation gives CATRQGARGTGELFF.

This clone is judged medium-sized. The rearrangement joins TRBV6-6 to TRBJ1-6; unclear D gene. Germline CDR1 reads MNHNY; CDR2 reads SVGAGI (reference sequence). The V end was cut by 2 bases, the J end by 5 bases, with 7 bases between. CDR3 length: 14 amino acids. The CDR3 spells CASSYMEDNSPLHF. The DNA for the CDR3 is TGTGCCAGCAGTTACATGGAGGATAATTCACCCCTCCACTTT.

The rearrangement joins TRBV4-1 to TRBJ1-2; a possible D gene is TRBD1 (5 bases). CDR1 MGHRA and CDR2 YSYEKL come from the germline V gene. CDR3 length: 13 amino acids. The V end lost 1 base, the J end lost 8 bases, and 11 bases lay between the germline ends. The chain's CDR3 is CASSQAGGGGYTF. The CDR3, as DNA: TGCGCCAGCAGCCAAGCTGGGGGAGGGGGCTACACCTTC.

The chain recombines TRBV9 with TRBJ2-5; TRBD1 matches 9 bases. Germline V CDR1 and CDR2: SGDLS, YYNGEE. The CDR3 length is 13 residues. With V trimmed by 4 bases and J by 5 bases, 3 bases remained unmatched. DNA of the CDR3: TGTGCCAGCAGCCCCGGACAGGGGGAGACCCAGTACTTC. Encoded protein: CASSPGQGETQYF.

The sample holds one count of this clone. The CDR3 loop is CASSKAPWAPRETQYF. The DNA of the CDR3 is TGTGCCAGCAGCAAAGCTCCTTGGGCCCCTCGAGAGACCCAGTACTTC. The chain uses TRBV21-1 and TRBJ2-5; TRBD1, as called in the table, went unchecked against the DNA. TRBV21-1 is a listed pseudogene. The CDR3 runs 16 residues.

The chain joins TRBV4-3 to TRBJ1-2; D may be TRBD1 (5 bases). The CDR3 totals 13 residues. The germline V gene encodes CDR1 LGHNA and CDR2 YSLEER. Between the trimmed V and J ends, which lost 4 bases and 6 bases, there was a span of 12 bases. The CDR3 coding sequence is TGCGCCAGCAGCCCTGTCCGGGGGGATGGCTACACCTTC. Its protein product is CASSPVRGDGYTF.

The genes are TRBV2 and TRBJ1-5; 10 nucleotides agree with TRBD1. The CDR3 has 15 residues. CDR1 is SNHLY, CDR2 FYNNEI, per germline. Trimming took 7 bases from V and 7 from J; bases not matched to a gene: 10. The CDR3 here is CASTTGGPIGQPQHF. The CDR3 bases are TGTGCCAGCACGACAGGGGGCCCTATTGGCCAGCCCCAGCATTTT.

The chain joins TRBV24-1 to TRBJ2-7; 8 bases map to TRBD1. The J segment lost 0 bases and the V segment lost 1 base, leaving 4 bases of the junction unmatched. In germline, CDR1 is KGHDR, CDR2 SFDVKD. The length of the CDR3 is 16 residues. The CDR3 DNA is TGTGCCACCAGTGATTTCCAGGGGGCGAGCTCCTACGAGCAGTACTTC. Residues: CATSDFQGASSYEQYF.